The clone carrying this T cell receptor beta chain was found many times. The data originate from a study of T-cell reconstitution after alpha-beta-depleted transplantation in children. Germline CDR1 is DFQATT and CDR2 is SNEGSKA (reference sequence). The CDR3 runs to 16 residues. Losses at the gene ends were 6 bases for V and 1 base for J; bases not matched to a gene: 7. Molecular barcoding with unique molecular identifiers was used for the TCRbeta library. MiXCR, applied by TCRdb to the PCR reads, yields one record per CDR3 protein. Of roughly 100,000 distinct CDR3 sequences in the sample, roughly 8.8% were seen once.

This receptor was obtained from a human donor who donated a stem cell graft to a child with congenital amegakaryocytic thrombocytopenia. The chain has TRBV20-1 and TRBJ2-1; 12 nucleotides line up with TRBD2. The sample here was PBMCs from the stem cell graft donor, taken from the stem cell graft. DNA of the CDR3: TGCAGTGCCCACTCGGGACTAGCGGGTTCCTACAATGAGCAGTTCTTC. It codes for CSAHSGLAGSYNEQFF.